This is a list of T cell receptor beta chains from one sample in a study of T-cell memory formation after mild COVID-19. TCRdb re-called the 5' RACE reads through MiXCR, storing one row per CDR3 protein. There are some 450,000 distinct CDR3 sequences in the sample; more than 15% occur only once, and about 22% lies in the top ten. Sequencing used PBMCs or a T cell subset sorted from them (not recorded which). Source of these receptors: a young man who had mild COVID-19 (a few samples of this study predate the infection). Cell type and time point are not known. The CDR3 runs from the conserved cysteine through the conserved F or W. D genes are given only for firm matches. Not every row has a clone size; where given, it reads once, few, many or a size class.

cdr3_nt: TGTGCCAGCCGCTCGCTCGGGGGGCCCTACGAGCAGTACTTC; cdr3_aa: CASRSLGGPYEQYF; clone_size: -; d_call: -; v_call: TRBV11-2; j_call: TRBJ2-7
cdr3_nt: TGTGCCAGTAGTAATGTCGGAAGGGGCACTGAAGCTTTCTTT; cdr3_aa: CASSNVGRGTEAFF; clone_size: many; d_call: -; v_call: TRBV19; j_call: TRBJ1-1
cdr3_nt: TGTGCCAGCAGCCCGGGGGACAGGAGATCACTTTATAGCAATCAGCCCCAGCATTTT; cdr3_aa: CASSPGDRRSLYSNQPQHF; clone_size: many; d_call: TRBD1; v_call: TRBV28; j_call: TRBJ1-5
cdr3_nt: TGTGCCAGCAGTTTCTACGAGACCCAGTACTTC; cdr3_aa: CASSFYETQYF; clone_size: few; d_call: -; v_call: TRBV12-3/TRBV12-4; j_call: TRBJ2-5
cdr3_nt: TGCGCCAGCAAGGTCAGGGGGGACACTGAAGCTTTCTTT; cdr3_aa: CASKVRGDTEAFF; clone_size: -; d_call: TRBD1; v_call: TRBV10-2; j_call: TRBJ1-1
cdr3_nt: TGTGCCATCAGCCCCAGGGGACTTAGGGCCTACGAGCAGTACTTC; cdr3_aa: CAISPRGLRAYEQYF; clone_size: few; d_call: -; v_call: TRBV10-3; j_call: TRBJ2-7
cdr3_nt: TGCGCCAGCAGTTGGAGGTTGAAACTGTTTTTT; cdr3_aa: CASSWRLKLFF; clone_size: few; d_call: -; v_call: TRBV23-1; j_call: TRBJ1-4
cdr3_nt: TGTGCCAGCAGCGACCGCCGGGATCTCAAGGAGACCCAGTACTTC; cdr3_aa: CASSDRRDLKETQYF; clone_size: few; d_call: -; v_call: TRBV13; j_call: TRBJ2-5
cdr3_nt: TGTGCCAGCAGCCATCACGGGGGTACTGGGGCCAACGTCCTGACTTTC; cdr3_aa: CASSHHGGTGANVLTF; clone_size: few; d_call: -; v_call: TRBV7-9; j_call: TRBJ2-6
cdr3_nt: TGTGCCAGCAGCTTACTCACATGGGGCTCCTACAATGAGCAGTTCTTC; cdr3_aa: CASSLLTWGSYNEQFF; clone_size: few; d_call: -; v_call: TRBV7-6; j_call: TRBJ2-1
cdr3_nt: TGTGCCAGCAGCACCTCTCCCTCTGGGGCCAACGTCCTGACTTTC; cdr3_aa: CASSTSPSGANVLTF; clone_size: few; d_call: -; v_call: TRBV9; j_call: TRBJ2-6
cdr3_nt: TGTGCCAGCAGTTTCCGTTCAGGGAGGTTAAAAAATGAGCAGTTCTTC; cdr3_aa: CASSFRSGRLKNEQFF; clone_size: -; d_call: -; v_call: TRBV28; j_call: TRBJ2-1
cdr3_nt: TGTGCCAGCAGCTTAGGGATAAGTAGAGAAACCCAGTACTTC; cdr3_aa: CASSLGISRETQYF; clone_size: -; d_call: -; v_call: TRBV7-2; j_call: TRBJ2-5
cdr3_nt: TGCGCCAGCAGACTATTACAGGGTAGCTCCTACGAGCAGTACTTC; cdr3_aa: CASRLLQGSSYEQYF; clone_size: -; d_call: -; v_call: TRBV5-1; j_call: TRBJ2-7
cdr3_nt: TGTGCCAGCAGCTTACCCTATGCGGGGGGGCACCGGGAGCTGTTTTTT; cdr3_aa: CASSLPYAGGHRELFF; clone_size: once; d_call: TRBD2; v_call: TRBV7-2; j_call: TRBJ2-2
cdr3_nt: TGTGCCAGCCGAACTCGCGAGAGCTCCTACAATGAGCAGTTCTTC; cdr3_aa: CASRTRESSYNEQFF; clone_size: few; d_call: -; v_call: TRBV6-6; j_call: TRBJ2-1
cdr3_nt: TGCAGCGTTGAAGCCAGGGGCAGGGGAGAGACCCAGTACTTC; cdr3_aa: CSVEARGRGETQYF; clone_size: few; d_call: -; v_call: TRBV29-1; j_call: TRBJ2-5
cdr3_nt: TGTGCCAGCCTAGGGCCCCCAGGGTCGCCCTCTGGGGCCAACGTCCTGACTTTC; cdr3_aa: CASLGPPGSPSGANVLTF; clone_size: -; d_call: -; v_call: TRBV6-2/TRBV6-3; j_call: TRBJ2-6
cdr3_nt: TGTGCCAGCAGTAATAACAGGTGGACCTCCTACGAGCAGTACTTC; cdr3_aa: CASSNNRWTSYEQYF; clone_size: -; d_call: -; v_call: TRBV6-2/TRBV6-3; j_call: TRBJ2-7